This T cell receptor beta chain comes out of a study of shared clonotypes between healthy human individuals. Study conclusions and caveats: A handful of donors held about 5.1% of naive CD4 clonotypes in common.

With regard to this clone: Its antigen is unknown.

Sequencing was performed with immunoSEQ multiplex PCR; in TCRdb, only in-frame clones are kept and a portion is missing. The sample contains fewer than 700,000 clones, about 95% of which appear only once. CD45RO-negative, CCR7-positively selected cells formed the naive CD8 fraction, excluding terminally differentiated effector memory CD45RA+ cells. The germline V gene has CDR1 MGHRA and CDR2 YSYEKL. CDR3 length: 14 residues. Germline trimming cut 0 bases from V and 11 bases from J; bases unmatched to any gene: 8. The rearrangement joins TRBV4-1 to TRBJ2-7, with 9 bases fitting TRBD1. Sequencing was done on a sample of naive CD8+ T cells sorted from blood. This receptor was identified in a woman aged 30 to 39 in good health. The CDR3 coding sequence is TGCGCCAGCAGCCAAGACCCAGGGGGGGACAGGGAGTACTTC. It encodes CASSQDPGGDREYF.